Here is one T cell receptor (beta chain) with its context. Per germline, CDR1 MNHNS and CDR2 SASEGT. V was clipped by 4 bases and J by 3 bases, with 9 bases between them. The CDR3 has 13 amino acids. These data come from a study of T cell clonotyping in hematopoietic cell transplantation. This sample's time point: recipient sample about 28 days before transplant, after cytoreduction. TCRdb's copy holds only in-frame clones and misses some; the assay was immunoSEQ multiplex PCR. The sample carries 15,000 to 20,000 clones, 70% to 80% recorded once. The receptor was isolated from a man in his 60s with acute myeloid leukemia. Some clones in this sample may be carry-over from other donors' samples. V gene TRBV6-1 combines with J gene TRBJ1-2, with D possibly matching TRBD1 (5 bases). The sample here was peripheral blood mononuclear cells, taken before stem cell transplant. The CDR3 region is CASSASRDYGYTF. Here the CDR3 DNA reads TGTGCCAGCAGTGCTTCCAGGGACTATGGCTACACCTTC.